Listed here is a single TCR beta chain. Per the study methods: Counts of nucleated cells, estimated from reference gene primer amplification, were obtained. TCRdb keeps only in-frame clones here, not all; method: immunoSEQ multiplex PCR. The DNA was the basis for D and trimming; V, J and clone size are from that table. The table shows some 50,000 clones, with 75% to 90% occurring only once. The record originates from a study of blood T cell repertoires in COVID-19. Across the study: The samples span acute and convalescent COVID-19 from the United States, Italy and Spain. Sources were T cells, B-cell-depleted T cells, or PBMCs; the material itself was cDNA or gDNA.

J was trimmed by 4 bases and V by 4 bases; bases with no gene match: 6. CDR1 is SGDLS, CDR2 YYNGEE, per germline. This CDR3 is 16 amino acids long. The chain links TRBV9 to TRBJ2-5; 14 nucleotides align to TRBD2. This receptor was obtained from a human donor in a cohort sampled during active COVID-19. The specimen was peripheral blood. CDR3 loop: CASSLRTSGGLETQYF. The CDR3 DNA follows: TGTGCCAGCAGCCTCCGGACTAGCGGGGGGTTAGAGACCCAGTACTTC.